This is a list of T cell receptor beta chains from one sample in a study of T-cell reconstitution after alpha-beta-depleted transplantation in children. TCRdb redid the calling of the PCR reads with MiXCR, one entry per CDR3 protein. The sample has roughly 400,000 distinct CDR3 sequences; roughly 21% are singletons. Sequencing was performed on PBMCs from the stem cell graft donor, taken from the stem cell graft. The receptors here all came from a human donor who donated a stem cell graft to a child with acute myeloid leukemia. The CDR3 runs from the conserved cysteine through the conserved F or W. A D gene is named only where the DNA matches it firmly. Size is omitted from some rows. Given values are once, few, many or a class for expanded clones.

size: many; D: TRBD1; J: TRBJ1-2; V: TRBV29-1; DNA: TGCAGCTCCGCTAGGCAGGGGGCAGCTGGCTACACCTTC; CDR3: CSSARQGAAGYTF
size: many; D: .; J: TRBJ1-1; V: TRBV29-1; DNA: TGCAGCGTTGAAATTAGGTACCCTGAAGCTTTCTTT; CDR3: CSVEIRYPEAFF
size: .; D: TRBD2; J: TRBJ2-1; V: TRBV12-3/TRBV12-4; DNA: TGTGCCAGCAGTCCGGCCCCTGCGGGAGCTGTCAATGAGCAGTTCTTC; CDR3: CASSPAPAGAVNEQFF
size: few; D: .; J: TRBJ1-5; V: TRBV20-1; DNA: TGCAGTGCTAGAGATGAAGGGGTGGGGAGCAATCAGCCCCAGCATTTT; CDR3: CSARDEGVGSNQPQHF
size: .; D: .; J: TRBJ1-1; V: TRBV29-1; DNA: TGCAGCGGACGGGACCTAGGGGTGAACACTGAAGCTTTCTTT; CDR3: CSGRDLGVNTEAFF
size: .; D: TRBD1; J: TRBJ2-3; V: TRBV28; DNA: TGTGCCAGCAGACGACGACAGGGAAGTCCGTATTTT; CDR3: CASRRRQGSPYF
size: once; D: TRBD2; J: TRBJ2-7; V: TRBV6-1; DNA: TGTGCCAGCAGTGAAGCCGGGCAGCGGGGCTCCTACGAGCAGTACTTC; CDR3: CASSEAGQRGSYEQYF
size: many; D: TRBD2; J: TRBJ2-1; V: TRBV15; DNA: TGTGCCACCAGCAGATCGACTAGCGGGAGGGCCGGAGCTGAGCAGTTCTTC; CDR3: CATSRSTSGRAGAEQFF
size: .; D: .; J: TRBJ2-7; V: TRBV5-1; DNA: TGCGCCAGCAGCTTGGGAGTTTCGGGCAAGGGCTACGAGCAGTACTTC; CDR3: CASSLGVSGKGYEQYF
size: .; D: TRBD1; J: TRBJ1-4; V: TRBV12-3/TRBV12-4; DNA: TGTGCCAGCAGTCATGGACAGGTCCTCGGTGAAAAACTGTTTTTT; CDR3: CASSHGQVLGEKLFF
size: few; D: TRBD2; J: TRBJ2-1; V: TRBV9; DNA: TGTGCCAGCAGCGTTTCTAGCGGACCCTACAATGAGCAGTTCTTC; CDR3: CASSVSSGPYNEQFF
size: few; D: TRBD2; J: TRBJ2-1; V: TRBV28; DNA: TGTGCCAGCAGTTTCCCTCAAGCGGGAGGTATATACAATGAGCAGTTCTTC; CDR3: CASSFPQAGGIYNEQFF
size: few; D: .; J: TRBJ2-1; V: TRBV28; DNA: TGTGCCAGCAGTTTAACGCAGTACAATGAGCAGTTCTTC; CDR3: CASSLTQYNEQFF
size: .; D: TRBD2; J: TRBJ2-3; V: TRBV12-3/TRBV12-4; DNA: TGTGCCAGCAGCTCCGGGACTAGAGGAGTTGGTGGTCTAGATACGCAGTATTTT; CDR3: CASSSGTRGVGGLDTQYF
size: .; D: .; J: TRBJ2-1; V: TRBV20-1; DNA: TGCAGTGCTAGAAAGGGCGGGACCATAGAGGGCTACAATGAGCAGTTCTTC; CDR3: CSARKGGTIEGYNEQFF
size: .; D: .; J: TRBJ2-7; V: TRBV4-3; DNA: TGCGCCAGCAGCCCGGTAGGCAGGATCTACGAGCAGTACTTC; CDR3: CASSPVGRIYEQYF
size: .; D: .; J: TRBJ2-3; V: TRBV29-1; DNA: TGCAGCGTTGAAGCCCACCCCCGGGAGCCGGGATCCGTTACGCAGTATTTT; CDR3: CSVEAHPREPGSVTQYF
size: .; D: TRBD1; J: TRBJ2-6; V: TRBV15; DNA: TGTGCCACCAGCGGGGGACAGGGGGCTGGGGCCAACGTCCTGACTTTC; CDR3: CATSGGQGAGANVLTF
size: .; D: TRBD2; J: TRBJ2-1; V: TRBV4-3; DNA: TGCGCCAGCAGCCAAGGTCTTGTCCTAGCGGATGAGCAGTTCTTC; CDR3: CASSQGLVLADEQFF
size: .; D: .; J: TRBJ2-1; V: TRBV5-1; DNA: TGCGCCAGCAGCTTTAGGGACAATGAGCAGTTCTTC; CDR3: CASSFRDNEQFF
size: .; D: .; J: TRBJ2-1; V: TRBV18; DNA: TGTGCCAGCTCGTTCAGCGGGCCCTCCTACAATGAGCAGTTCTTC; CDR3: CASSFSGPSYNEQFF
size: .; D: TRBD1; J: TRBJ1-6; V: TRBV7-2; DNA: TGTGCCAGCAGCTTAAATCGACAGGGAGGAGGGTCACCCCTCCACTTT; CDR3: CASSLNRQGGGSPLHF
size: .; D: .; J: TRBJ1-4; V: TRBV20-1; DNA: TGCAGTGCTAGGGACAGTACCTCAACTAATGAAAAACTGTTTTTT; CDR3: CSARDSTSTNEKLFF
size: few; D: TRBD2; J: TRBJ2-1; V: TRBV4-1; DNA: TGCGCCAGCAGCCAAGATGTTAGCGGGAGGTTCAATGAGCAGTTCTTC; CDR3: CASSQDVSGRFNEQFF
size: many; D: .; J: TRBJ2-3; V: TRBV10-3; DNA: TGTGCCATCAGTGATGGTAGCGCGGCAGATACGCAGTATTTT; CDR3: CAISDGSAADTQYF
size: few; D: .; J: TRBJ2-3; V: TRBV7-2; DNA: TGTGCCAGCAGCTTAGGAACTGGGACTACAGATACGCAGTATTTT; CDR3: CASSLGTGTTDTQYF
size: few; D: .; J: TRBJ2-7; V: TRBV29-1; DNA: TGCAGCGTTGCACGGACGGGAGAGGGCGAGCAGTACTTC; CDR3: CSVARTGEGEQYF
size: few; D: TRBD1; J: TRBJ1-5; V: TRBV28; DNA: TGTGCCAGCAGTCCCCTGGGACAGGGGAGTAATCAGCCCCAGCATTTT; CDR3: CASSPLGQGSNQPQHF
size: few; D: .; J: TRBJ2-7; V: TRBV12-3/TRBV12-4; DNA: TGTGCCAGCAGCTCAGACATCTCCTACGAGCAGTACTTC; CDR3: CASSSDISYEQYF
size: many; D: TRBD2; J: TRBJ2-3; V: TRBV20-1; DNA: TGCAGTGCTGTGACCGGGACTAGCGGAGGAGGGAGCACAGATACGCAGTATTTT; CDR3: CSAVTGTSGGGSTDTQYF
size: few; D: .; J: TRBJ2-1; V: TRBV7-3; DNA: TGTGCCAGCAGCTTAATCTATAGTCGGGGGCGCATAGATGAGCAGTTCTTC; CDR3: CASSLIYSRGRIDEQFF
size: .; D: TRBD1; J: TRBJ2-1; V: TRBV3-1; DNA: TGTGCCAGCAGAACTATGGACAGGGCTGAGGAGCAATGGAGGGATGAGCAGTTCTTC; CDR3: CASRTMDRAEEQWRDEQFF
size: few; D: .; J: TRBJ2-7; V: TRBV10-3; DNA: TGTGCCGCGGGACCGGACGCGAGAGAGCAGTACTTC; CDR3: CAAGPDAREQYF
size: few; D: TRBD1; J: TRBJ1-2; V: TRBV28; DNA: TGTGCCAGCAGTTCCGGGACAGCCTATGGCTACACCTTC; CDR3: CASSSGTAYGYTF
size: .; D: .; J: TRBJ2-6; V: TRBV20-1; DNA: TGCAGTGCTAGAAGTCAGCCTGGGGCCAACGTCCTGACTTTC; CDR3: CSARSQPGANVLTF
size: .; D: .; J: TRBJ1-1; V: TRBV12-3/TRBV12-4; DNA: TGTGCCAGCAGTCCGGATCGGGCTTTTAACACTGAAGCTTTCTTT; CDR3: CASSPDRAFNTEAFF
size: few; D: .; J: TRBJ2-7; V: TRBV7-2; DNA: TGTGCCAGCAGCTCCCTCGGCGGAGCTTACGAGCAGTACTTC; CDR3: CASSSLGGAYEQYF
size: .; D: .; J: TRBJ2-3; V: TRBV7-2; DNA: TGTGCCAGCAGCTTAGGATCCGGCGTAGGGCCGGATACGCAGTATTTT; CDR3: CASSLGSGVGPDTQYF
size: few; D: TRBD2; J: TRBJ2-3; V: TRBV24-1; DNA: TGTGCCACCAGTGATCGGACTAGGAAAAGACCTAGCACAGATACGCAGTATTTT; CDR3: CATSDRTRKRPSTDTQYF
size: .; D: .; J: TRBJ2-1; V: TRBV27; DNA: TGTGCCAGTTCTGGGACGCAAACAGGGATTTCTGAGCAGTTCTTC; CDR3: CASSGTQTGISEQFF
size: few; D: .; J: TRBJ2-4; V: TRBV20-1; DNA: TGCAGTGCTAGCACCGGGGCTGGGAACATTCAGTACTTC; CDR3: CSASTGAGNIQYF
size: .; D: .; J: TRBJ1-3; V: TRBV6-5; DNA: TGTGCCATTCCCTACTCTGGAAACACCATATATTTT; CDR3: CAIPYSGNTIYF
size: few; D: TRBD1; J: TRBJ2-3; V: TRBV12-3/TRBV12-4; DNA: TGTGCCAGCAGTATCAACAGGGGAGATACGCAGTATTTT; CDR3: CASSINRGDTQYF
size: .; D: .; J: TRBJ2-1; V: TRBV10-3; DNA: TGTGCCATCAGTGCGGGAGGAGACAGGGCTTGGAATGAGCAGTTCTTC; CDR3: CAISAGGDRAWNEQFF
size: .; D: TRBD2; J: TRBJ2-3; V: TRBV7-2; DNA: TGTGCCAGCAGCCCCGGGACTAGCGGGAGTTTAGATACGCAGTATTTT; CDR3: CASSPGTSGSLDTQYF
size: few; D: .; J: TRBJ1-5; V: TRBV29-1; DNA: TGCAGCGTCCATGACGCCAATCAGCCCCAGCATTTT; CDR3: CSVHDANQPQHF
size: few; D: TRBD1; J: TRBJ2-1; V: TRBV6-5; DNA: TGTGCCAGCAGTTACCCGAGGACAGGGGGCGACTACAATGAGCAGTTCTTC; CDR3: CASSYPRTGGDYNEQFF